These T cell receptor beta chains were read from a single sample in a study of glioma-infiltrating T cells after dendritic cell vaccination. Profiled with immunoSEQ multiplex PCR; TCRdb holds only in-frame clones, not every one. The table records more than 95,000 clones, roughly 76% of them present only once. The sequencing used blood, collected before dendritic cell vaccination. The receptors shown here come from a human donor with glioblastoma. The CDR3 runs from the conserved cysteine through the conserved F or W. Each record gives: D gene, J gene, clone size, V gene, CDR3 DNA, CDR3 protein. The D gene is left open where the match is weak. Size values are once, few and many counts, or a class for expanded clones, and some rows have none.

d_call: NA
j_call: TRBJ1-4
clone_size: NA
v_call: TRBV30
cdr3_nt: TGTGCCTGGAGTGGTTCCTCGGAAAAACTGTTTTTT
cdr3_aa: CAWSGSSEKLFF

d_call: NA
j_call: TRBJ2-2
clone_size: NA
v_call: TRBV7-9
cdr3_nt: TGTGCCAGCAGCTTAGCTCGCGGGGAGCTGTTTTTT
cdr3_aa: CASSLARGELFF

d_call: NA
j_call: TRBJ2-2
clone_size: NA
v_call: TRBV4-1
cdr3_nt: TGCGTCACGGGTTGGGCCGGGGAGCTGTTTTTT
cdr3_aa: CVTGWAGELFF

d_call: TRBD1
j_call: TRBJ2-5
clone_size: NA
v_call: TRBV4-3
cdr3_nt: TGCGCCAGCAGCCTCCGGACAGGGGGCGGAGAGACCCAGTACTTC
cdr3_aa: CASSLRTGGGETQYF

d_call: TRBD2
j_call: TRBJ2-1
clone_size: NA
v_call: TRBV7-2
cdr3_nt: TGTGCCAGCAGCTTAGCGGCGGGGGGGGTCGATGAGCAGTTCTTC
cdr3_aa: CASSLAAGGVDEQFF

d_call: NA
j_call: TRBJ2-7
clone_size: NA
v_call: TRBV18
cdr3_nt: TGTGCCAGCTCACCATCCTCGGGACAACCCTACTACGAGCAGTACTTC
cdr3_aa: CASSPSSGQPYYEQYF

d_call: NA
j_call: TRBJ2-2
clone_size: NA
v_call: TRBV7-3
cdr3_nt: TGTGCCAGCAGCCCCGAGCCAGGGGGGACCGGGGAGCTGTTTTTT
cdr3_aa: CASSPEPGGTGELFF

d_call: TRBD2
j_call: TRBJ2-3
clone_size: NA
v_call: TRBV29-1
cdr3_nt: TGCAGCGTTGAAACTAGCGGGGTAAGCACAGATACGCAGTATTTT
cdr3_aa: CSVETSGVSTDTQYF

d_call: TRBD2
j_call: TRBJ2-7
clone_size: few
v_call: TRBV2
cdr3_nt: TGTGCCAGCCGCCGGGGGGGGGACTCCTACGAGCAGTACTTC
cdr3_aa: CASRRGGDSYEQYF

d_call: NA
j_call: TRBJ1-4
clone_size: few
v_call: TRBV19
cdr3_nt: TGTGCCAGTTCCCCCGCGGGGTTAAATGAAAAACTGTTTTTT
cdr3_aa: CASSPAGLNEKLFF

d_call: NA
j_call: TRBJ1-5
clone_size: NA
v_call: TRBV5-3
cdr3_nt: TGTGCCAGAAGCTTGGCCGTAAGCAAGGGGGTATTTTGTCAGCCCCAGCATTTT
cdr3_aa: CARSLAVSKGVFCQPQHF

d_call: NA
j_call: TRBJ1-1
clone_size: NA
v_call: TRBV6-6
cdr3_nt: TGTGCCAGCAGTCCTAGGAAGAACACTGAAGCTTTCTTT
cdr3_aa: CASSPRKNTEAFF

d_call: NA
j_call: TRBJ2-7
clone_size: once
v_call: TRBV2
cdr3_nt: TGTGCCAGCTTGCCGCGTATAGCTGGGTCCTACGAGCAGTACTTC
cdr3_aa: CASLPRIAGSYEQYF

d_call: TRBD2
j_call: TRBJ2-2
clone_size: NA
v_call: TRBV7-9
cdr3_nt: TGTGCCAGCAGTTTATTGCTAGCGGGGGGGCCCGGGGAGCTGTTTTTT
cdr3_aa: CASSLLLAGGPGELFF

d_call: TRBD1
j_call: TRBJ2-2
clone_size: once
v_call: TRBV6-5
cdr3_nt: TGTGCCAGCAGTTACCTCCAGGGGGCGGGCGGGGAGCTGTTTTTT
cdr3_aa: CASSYLQGAGGELFF

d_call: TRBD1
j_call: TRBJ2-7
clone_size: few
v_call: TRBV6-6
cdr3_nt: TGTGCCAGCAGACGGACAGGCCAGAATTCCTACGAGCAGTACTTC
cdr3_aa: CASRRTGQNSYEQYF

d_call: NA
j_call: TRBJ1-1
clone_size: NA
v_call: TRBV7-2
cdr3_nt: TGTGCCAGCAGCTTATCGGTAACAGCGAACACTGAAGCTTTCTTT
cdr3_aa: CASSLSVTANTEAFF

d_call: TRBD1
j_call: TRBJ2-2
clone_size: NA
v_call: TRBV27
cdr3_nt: TGTGCCAGCAGTTTAACCTGGGACAGGGGTGACACCGGGGAGCTGTTTTTT
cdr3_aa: CASSLTWDRGDTGELFF

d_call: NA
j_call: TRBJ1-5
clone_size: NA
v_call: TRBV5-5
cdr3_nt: TGTGCCAGCAGCTTATATTCGTCAGTACGTCAGCCCCAGCATTTT
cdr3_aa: CASSLYSSVRQPQHF

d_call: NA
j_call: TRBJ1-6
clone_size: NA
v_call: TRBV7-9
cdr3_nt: TGTGCCAGCAGCTTAGGGGCGGGGAGGGATTCACCCCTCCACTTT
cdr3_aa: CASSLGAGRDSPLHF

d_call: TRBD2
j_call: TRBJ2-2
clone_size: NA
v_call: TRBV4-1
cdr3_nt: TGCGCCAGCAGCCAAAGCAGGGTGGTAGCGGGGTCGGTAGACACCGGGGAGCTGTTTTTT
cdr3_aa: CASSQSRVVAGSVDTGELFF

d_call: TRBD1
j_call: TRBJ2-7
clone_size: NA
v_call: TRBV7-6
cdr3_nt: TGTGCCAGCAGCCCGGGTGACAGGGGGAACGAGCAGTACTTC
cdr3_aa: CASSPGDRGNEQYF

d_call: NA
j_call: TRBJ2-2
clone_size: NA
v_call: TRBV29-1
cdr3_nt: TGCAGCGTTGGGGCTGGAGGGGCTAACACCGGGGAGCTGTTTTTT
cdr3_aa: CSVGAGGANTGELFF

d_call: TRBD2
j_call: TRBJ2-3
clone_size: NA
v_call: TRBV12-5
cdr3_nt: TGTGCTAGTGGTTCCAGCAAAGGGACTAGCGGCACAGATACGCAGTATTTT
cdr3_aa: CASGSSKGTSGTDTQYF

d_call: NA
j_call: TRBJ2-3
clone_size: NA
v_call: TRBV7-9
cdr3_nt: TGTGCCAGCGGAGCCAGTTCGTATTTT
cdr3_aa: CASGASSYF

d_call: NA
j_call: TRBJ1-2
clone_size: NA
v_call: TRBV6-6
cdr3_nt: TGTGCCAGCAGTTCTCTGTCGGGGGAGTATGGCTACACCTTC
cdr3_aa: CASSSLSGEYGYTF

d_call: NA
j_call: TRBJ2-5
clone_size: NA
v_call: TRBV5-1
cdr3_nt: TGCGCCAGCAGCTTGGGTACGGTGGGAGCTCAAGAGACCCAGTACTTC
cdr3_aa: CASSLGTVGAQETQYF

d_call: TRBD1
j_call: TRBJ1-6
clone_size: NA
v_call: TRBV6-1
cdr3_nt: TGTGCCAGCAGTTTACAGGGGTGGGGTTCACCCCTCCACTTT
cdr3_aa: CASSLQGWGSPLHF

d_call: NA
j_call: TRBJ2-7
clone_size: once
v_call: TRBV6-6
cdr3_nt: TGTGCCAGCACTCCTCAGTGGGGGCGCGACGAGCAGTACTTC
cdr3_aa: CASTPQWGRDEQYF

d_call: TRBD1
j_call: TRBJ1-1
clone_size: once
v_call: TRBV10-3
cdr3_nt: TGTGCCATCAGTCCCGGGACAGAGAACACTGAAGCTTTCTTT
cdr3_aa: CAISPGTENTEAFF

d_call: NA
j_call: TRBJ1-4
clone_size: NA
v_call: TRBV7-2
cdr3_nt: TGTGCCAGCAGCTTCGACAGGATCGGGGAAAAACTGTTTTTT
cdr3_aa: CASSFDRIGEKLFF

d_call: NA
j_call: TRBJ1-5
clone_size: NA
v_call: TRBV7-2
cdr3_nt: TGTGCCAGCAGCTTAGAAGGCCGCGGTCAGCCCCAGCATTTT
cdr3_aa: CASSLEGRGQPQHF

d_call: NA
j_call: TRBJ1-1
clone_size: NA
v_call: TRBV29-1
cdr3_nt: TGCAGCGTTGCGGGGACTCAGGCTTTCTTT
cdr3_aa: CSVAGTQAFF

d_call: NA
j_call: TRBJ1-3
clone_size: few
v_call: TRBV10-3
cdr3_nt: TGTGCCATCAGTGGTTCGCGTGTCGGGATCGGAAACACCATATATTTT
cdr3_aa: CAISGSRVGIGNTIYF

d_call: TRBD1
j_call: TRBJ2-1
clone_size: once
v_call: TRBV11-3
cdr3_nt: TGTGCCAGCAGCTTAAAAGCGATTGACAGGGTTGATGAGCAGTTCTTC
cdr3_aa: CASSLKAIDRVDEQFF

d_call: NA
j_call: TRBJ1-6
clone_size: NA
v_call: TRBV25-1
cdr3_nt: TGTGCCAGCAGTGCGGGTTTTGATAATTCACCCCTCCACTTT
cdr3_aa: CASSAGFDNSPLHF

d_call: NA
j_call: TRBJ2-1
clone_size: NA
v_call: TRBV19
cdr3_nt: TGTGCCAGTAGTGCTGGGGGGATGGACTACAATGAGCAGTTCTTC
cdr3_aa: CASSAGGMDYNEQFF